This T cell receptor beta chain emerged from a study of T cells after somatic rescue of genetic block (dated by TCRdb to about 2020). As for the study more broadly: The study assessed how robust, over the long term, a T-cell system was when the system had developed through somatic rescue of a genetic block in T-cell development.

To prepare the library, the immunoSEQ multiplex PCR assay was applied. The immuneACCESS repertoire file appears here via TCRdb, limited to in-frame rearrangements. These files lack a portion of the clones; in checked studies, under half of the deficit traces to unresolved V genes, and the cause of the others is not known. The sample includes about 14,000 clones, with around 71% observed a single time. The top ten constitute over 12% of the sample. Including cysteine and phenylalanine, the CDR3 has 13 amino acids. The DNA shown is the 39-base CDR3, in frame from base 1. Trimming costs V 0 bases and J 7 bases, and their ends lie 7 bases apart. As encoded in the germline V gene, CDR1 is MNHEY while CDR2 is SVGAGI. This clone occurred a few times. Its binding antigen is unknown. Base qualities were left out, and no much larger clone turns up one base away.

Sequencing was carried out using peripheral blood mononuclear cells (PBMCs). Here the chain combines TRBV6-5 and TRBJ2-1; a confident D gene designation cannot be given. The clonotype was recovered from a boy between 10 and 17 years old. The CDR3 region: CASSYSLGNEQFF. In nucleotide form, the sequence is TGTGCCAGCAGTTACTCGCTGGGAAATGAGCAGTTCTTC.